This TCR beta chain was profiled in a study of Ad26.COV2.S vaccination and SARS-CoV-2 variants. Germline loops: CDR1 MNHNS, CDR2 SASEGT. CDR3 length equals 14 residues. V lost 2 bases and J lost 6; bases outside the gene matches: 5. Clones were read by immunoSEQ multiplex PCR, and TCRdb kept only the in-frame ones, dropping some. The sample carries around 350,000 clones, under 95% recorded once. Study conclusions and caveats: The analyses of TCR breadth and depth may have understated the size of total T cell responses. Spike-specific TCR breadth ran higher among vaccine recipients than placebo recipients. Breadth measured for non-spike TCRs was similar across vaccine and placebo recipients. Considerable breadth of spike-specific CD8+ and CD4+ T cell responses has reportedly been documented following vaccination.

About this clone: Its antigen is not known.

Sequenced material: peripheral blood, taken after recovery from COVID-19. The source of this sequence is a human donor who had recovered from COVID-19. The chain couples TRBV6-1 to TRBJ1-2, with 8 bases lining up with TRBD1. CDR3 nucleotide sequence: TGTGCCAGCAGTGAAACAGGGGGTTTTAATGGCTACACCTTC. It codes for CASSETGGFNGYTF.